This T cell receptor beta chain was identified during a study of radiation and T cells in renal cell carcinoma. For the study at large: Nephrectomy followed 15 Gy stereotactic body radiation by 4 weeks. Study-wide findings and caveats: In blood, top tumor clones expanded by 2 weeks, shrinking by 4.

Time point described: baseline pretreatment blood. This sample's treatment: 15 Gy SBRT to primary tumor, nephrectomy 4 weeks later. The tumor was a clear cell renal cell carcinoma. Sequencing used immunoSEQ multiplex PCR; TCRdb keeps in-frame clones, though not all of them. The data hold tens of thousands of clones, with 82% observed a single time. This clone appeared a single time. Its antigen is as yet unknown. The germline V gene has CDR1 SGHDT and CDR2 YYEEEE. Trimming shortened V by 4 bases and J by 6 bases, and 13 bases separated the two germline ends. This CDR3 contains 13 residues. Specimen: blood, collected from a patient whose treatment included radiotherapy and nephrectomy. The TCR sequence derives from a man aged 55 to 70 with renal cell carcinoma. The J gene is TRBJ1-1, the V gene TRBV5-6; possible D gene TRBD1, 6 bases. CDR3: CASSAQGWPEAFF. The CDR3 DNA reads as TGTGCCAGCAGCGCACAGGGTTGGCCTGAAGCTTTCTTT.